In its sample, the clone carrying this T cell receptor (beta chain) was seen many times. What it binds is unknown. With 6 bases removed from V and 0 bases from J, the gap between germline ends came to 5 bases. This CDR3 is 12 amino acids long. Germline assignment: CDR1 MNHEY and CDR2 SVGEGT. The CDR3 regions of TCR beta were amplified from RNA transcripts. The study used the HTBI primer set for a first-round RT-PCR of the TCR CDR3. TCRdb re-derived calls from the multiplex PCR reads in MiXCR, one entry per CDR3 protein. The sample has about 98,000 distinct CDR3 sequences, around 40% seen once. This entry comes from a study of T cells in Graves' hyperthyroidism and ophthalmopathy. Study observations and caveats: Ophthalmopathy was identified by the model a median roughly 6.5 months ahead of onset.

The J gene is TRBJ1-1, the V gene TRBV6-2 or TRBV6-3; D unresolved. The sequence was collected from a woman aged 25 to 39 with Graves' hyperthyroidism. Sequences were obtained from peripheral blood or thyroid tissue (not recorded which). This CDR3 is CASREMNTEAFF. Written as DNA, the CDR3 is TGTGCCAGCAGGGAAATGAACACTGAAGCTTTCTTT.